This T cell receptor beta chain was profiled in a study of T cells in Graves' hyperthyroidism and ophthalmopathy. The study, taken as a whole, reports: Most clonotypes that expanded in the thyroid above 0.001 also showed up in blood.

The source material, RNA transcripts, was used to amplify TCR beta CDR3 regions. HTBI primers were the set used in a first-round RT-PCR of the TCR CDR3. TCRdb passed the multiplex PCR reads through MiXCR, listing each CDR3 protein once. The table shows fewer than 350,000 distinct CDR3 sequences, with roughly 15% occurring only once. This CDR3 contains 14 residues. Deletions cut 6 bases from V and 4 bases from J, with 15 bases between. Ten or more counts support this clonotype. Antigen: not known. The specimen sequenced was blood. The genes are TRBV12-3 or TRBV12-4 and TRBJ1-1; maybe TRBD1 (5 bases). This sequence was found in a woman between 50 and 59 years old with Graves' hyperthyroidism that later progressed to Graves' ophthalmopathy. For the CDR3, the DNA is TGTGCCAGCAGCTCGTCCCGGGGCGGCACTGAAGCTTTCTTT. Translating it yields CASSSSRGGTEAFF.